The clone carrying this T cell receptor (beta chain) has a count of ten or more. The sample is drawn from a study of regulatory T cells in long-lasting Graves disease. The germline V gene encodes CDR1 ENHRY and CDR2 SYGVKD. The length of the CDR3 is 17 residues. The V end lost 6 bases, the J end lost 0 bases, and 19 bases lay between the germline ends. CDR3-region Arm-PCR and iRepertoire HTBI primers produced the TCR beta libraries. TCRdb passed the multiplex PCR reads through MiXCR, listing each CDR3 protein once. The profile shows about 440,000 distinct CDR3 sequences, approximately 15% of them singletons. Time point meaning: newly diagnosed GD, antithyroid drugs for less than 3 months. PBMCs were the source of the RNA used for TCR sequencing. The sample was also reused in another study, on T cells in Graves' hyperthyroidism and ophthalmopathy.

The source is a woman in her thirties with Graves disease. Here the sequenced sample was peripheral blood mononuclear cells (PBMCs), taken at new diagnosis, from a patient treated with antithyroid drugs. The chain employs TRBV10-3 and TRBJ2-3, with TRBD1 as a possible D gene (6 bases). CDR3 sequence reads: CAIRETATGPSTDTQYF. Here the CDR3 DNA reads TGTGCCATCAGGGAAACGGCGACAGGACCTAGCACAGATACGCAGTATTTT.